Listed below are T cell receptor beta chains from one sample, sequenced in a study of early T cells in non-severe SARS-CoV-2 infection. TCRdb re-called the 5' RACE reads through MiXCR, storing one row per CDR3 protein. The table lists around 60,000 distinct CDR3 sequences, roughly 13% of them singletons, with approximately 9.6% in the top ten. The sequenced sample consisted of whole blood. Receptors originate from an adult who was a healthcare worker with PCR-confirmed SARS-CoV-2 infection or an uninfected control (not recorded which). CDR3s include the opening cysteine and the closing phenylalanine or tryptophan. D genes are given only for firm matches. Expanded clones are given a class, and other clones once, few, many or no size at all.

size: -; J: TRBJ2-7; D: TRBD1; V: TRBV20-1; CDR3: CSASGTGIYEQYF; DNA: TGCAGTGCTAGTGGGACAGGTATCTACGAGCAGTACTTC
size: many; J: TRBJ2-1; D: -; V: TRBV7-3; CDR3: CASSSGPRGLYNEQFF; DNA: TGTGCCAGCAGCTCCGGCCCTAGGGGTCTTTACAATGAGCAGTTCTTC
size: few; J: TRBJ2-1; D: -; V: TRBV6-5; CDR3: CASSYANYNEQFF; DNA: TGTGCCAGCAGTTACGCCAACTACAATGAGCAGTTCTTC
size: -; J: TRBJ2-7; D: TRBD2; V: TRBV20-1; CDR3: CSARGAAGGLLYEQYF; DNA: TGCAGTGCTAGAGGGGCAGCGGGAGGGCTCCTCTACGAGCAGTACTTC
size: many; J: TRBJ1-4; D: TRBD1; V: TRBV18; CDR3: CASSPGILGQGNEKLFF; DNA: TGTGCCAGCTCACCAGGAATCTTGGGACAGGGAAACGAAAAACTGTTTTTT
size: -; J: TRBJ1-2; D: -; V: TRBV9; CDR3: CASSPNPRTDGYTF; DNA: TGTGCCAGCAGCCCTAACCCAAGGACAGATGGCTACACCTTC
size: few; J: TRBJ1-4; D: TRBD1; V: TRBV11-2; CDR3: CASSLGTGDEKLFF; DNA: TGTGCCAGCAGCTTAGGGACAGGGGATGAAAAACTGTTTTTT
size: few; J: TRBJ2-3; D: -; V: TRBV4-2; CDR3: CASSQSPRGDTQYF; DNA: TGTGCCAGCAGCCAATCTCCGAGGGGAGATACGCAGTATTTT
size: -; J: TRBJ2-1; D: -; V: TRBV6-5; CDR3: CASSLLAPPYNEQFF; DNA: TGTGCCAGCAGTTTACTAGCACCACCCTACAATGAGCAGTTCTTC
size: many; J: TRBJ1-2; D: -; V: TRBV27; CDR3: CASSSDSIEPYGYTF; DNA: TGTGCCAGCAGTTCTGACTCCATAGAGCCGTATGGCTACACCTTC